What follows are 4 T cell receptor beta chains derived from one specimen sequenced in a study of response to subunit inactivated influenza vaccine. TCRdb reprocessed the RT-PCR reads via MiXCR and lists one record per CDR3 protein. Here the sample spans roughly 290,000 distinct CDR3 sequences, 21% being singletons. Sequencing was performed on PBMCs from blood, taken less than 22 months after vaccination. The receptors were gathered from a man aged 45-69 years who received an inactivated influenza vaccine.

The sample holds a few counts of this clonotype. The V call is TRBV3-1, the J call TRBJ1-1; no reliable D call. From germline, CDR1 is LGHDT and CDR2 YNNKEL (reference sequence). Between the trimmed V and J ends, which lost 5 bases and 3 bases, there was a span of 16 bases. The CDR3 is 15 residues long. CDR3 amino acids: CASSSPSRRDTEAFF. The CDR3 DNA sequence: TGTGCCAGCAGCTCCCCGAGCAGGCGGGACACTGAAGCTTTCTTT.

This clonotype has only a few counts. This sequence joins TRBV19 and TRBJ1-5; TRBD1 matches at 7 bases. CDR3 length: 14 residues. V shed 3 bases, J shed 5 bases, and the junction held 4 bases outside the gene matches. The germline V gene has CDR1 LNHDA and CDR2 SQIVND (reference sequence). The DNA for the CDR3 is TGTGCCAGTAGTATGGGACAGTTGCATCAGCCCCAGCATTTT. This encodes CASSMGQLHQPQHF. Complete variable domain (other parts from reference TRBV19 and TRBJ1-5): DGGITQSPKYLFRKEGQNVTLSCEQNLNHDAMYWYRQDPGQGLRLIYYSQIVNDFQKGDIAEGYSVSREKKESFPLTVTSAQKNPTAFYLCASSMGQLHQPQHFGDGTRLSIL.

V gene TRBV12-3 or TRBV12-4 combines with J gene TRBJ2-5; 9 nucleotides agree with TRBD2. CDR3 length: 13 residues. J was trimmed by 4 bases and V by 6 bases; bases with no gene match: 3. This chain's CDR3 is CASRRTSAETQYF. DNA of the CDR3: TGTGCCAGCAGACGGACTAGCGCAGAGACCCAGTACTTC.

The CDR3 DNA is TGCGCCAGCAGCTCGACCGGGTTCACAGATACGCAGTATTTT. This encodes CASSSTGFTDTQYF. The V and J genes are TRBV5-1 and TRBJ2-3; D is uncertain. Trimming took 3 bases from V and 2 from J, leaving 10 bases between them. CDR1 and CDR2 (germline): SGHRS, YFSETQ. The length of the CDR3 is 14 residues.